A selection of T cell receptor beta chains follows, all from one sample in a study of T-cell reconstitution after alpha-beta-depleted transplantation in children. MiXCR was run by TCRdb on the PCR reads, yielding one entry per CDR3 protein. This sample has hundreds of thousands of distinct CDR3 sequences, with almost 10% found just once. The starting material was PBMCs from the stem cell graft donor, obtained from the stem cell graft. The receptors were gathered from a human donor who donated a stem cell graft to a child with SCID. Each CDR3 is given with its conserved first and last residue. Fields, in order: V gene, clone size, D gene, J gene, CDR3 DNA, CDR3 protein. D genes are given only for firm matches. The size field is filled for only some rows; it gives once, few, many or a size class.

v_gene: TRBV7-8
abundance: many
d_gene: TRBD2
j_gene: TRBJ2-1
CDR3nt: TGTGCCAGCAGCGTAATTAGCGGGGGGCTATACAATGAGCAGTTCTTC
CDR3aa: CASSVISGGLYNEQFF

v_gene: TRBV12-3/TRBV12-4
abundance: few
d_gene: -
j_gene: TRBJ2-3
CDR3nt: TGTGCCAGCAGTACTACTAATCGACGGGACAGCACAGATACGCAGTATTTT
CDR3aa: CASSTTNRRDSTDTQYF

v_gene: TRBV4-1
abundance: -
d_gene: -
j_gene: TRBJ2-3
CDR3nt: TGCGCCAGCAGCCAAGATCCCACAGGTGGGGGGGCTCGAGATACGCAGTATTTT
CDR3aa: CASSQDPTGGGARDTQYF

v_gene: TRBV5-1
abundance: many
d_gene: -
j_gene: TRBJ2-7
CDR3nt: TGCGCCAGCAGCTTACGCGGCTCCTACGAGCAGTACTTC
CDR3aa: CASSLRGSYEQYF

v_gene: TRBV7-9
abundance: once
d_gene: -
j_gene: TRBJ2-1
CDR3nt: TGTGCCAGCAGCCCGGGGCTAGTCTACAATGAGCAGTTCTTC
CDR3aa: CASSPGLVYNEQFF

v_gene: TRBV7-9
abundance: many
d_gene: -
j_gene: TRBJ2-1
CDR3nt: TGTGCCAGCAGAACGACAGTTTACAATGAGCAGTTCTTC
CDR3aa: CASRTTVYNEQFF

v_gene: TRBV4-1
abundance: -
d_gene: -
j_gene: TRBJ2-1
CDR3nt: TGCGCCACCAGCCGGTACAATGAGCAGTTCTTC
CDR3aa: CATSRYNEQFF

v_gene: TRBV7-8
abundance: few
d_gene: -
j_gene: TRBJ1-3
CDR3nt: TGTGCCAGCAGCTTTTGGACAGAGGACCTCTCTGGAAACACCATATATTTT
CDR3aa: CASSFWTEDLSGNTIYF

v_gene: TRBV11-1
abundance: -
d_gene: TRBD1
j_gene: TRBJ2-2
CDR3nt: TGTGCCAGCAGCTTAACCTCGCCGACAGGGGGCGTTCACGGGGAGCTGTTTTTT
CDR3aa: CASSLTSPTGGVHGELFF

v_gene: TRBV5-1
abundance: many
d_gene: -
j_gene: TRBJ2-3
CDR3nt: TGCGCCAGCAGCTTGGGGGGAGTAAGCACAGATACGCAGTATTTT
CDR3aa: CASSLGGVSTDTQYF

v_gene: TRBV7-2
abundance: -
d_gene: -
j_gene: TRBJ1-6
CDR3nt: TGTGCCAGCAGCCTCAGACAGGTCAGGTCACCCCTCCACTTT
CDR3aa: CASSLRQVRSPLHF

v_gene: TRBV20-1
abundance: -
d_gene: -
j_gene: TRBJ2-1
CDR3nt: TGCAGTGCTCGCCGGGACTTATACAATGAGCAGTTCTTC
CDR3aa: CSARRDLYNEQFF

v_gene: TRBV5-1
abundance: -
d_gene: TRBD1
j_gene: TRBJ2-7
CDR3nt: TGCGCCAGCAGCTTGGAGTGGACAGGGCAAGACGAGCAGTACTTC
CDR3aa: CASSLEWTGQDEQYF

v_gene: TRBV12-3/TRBV12-4
abundance: -
d_gene: -
j_gene: TRBJ1-5
CDR3nt: TGTGCCAGCAGAGTTGGAGGGAATCAGCCCCAGCATTTT
CDR3aa: CASRVGGNQPQHF

v_gene: TRBV6-1
abundance: -
d_gene: -
j_gene: TRBJ1-5
CDR3nt: TGTGCCAGCAGTCTTAGTCGTAACGGGAATCAGCCCCAGCATTTT
CDR3aa: CASSLSRNGNQPQHF

v_gene: TRBV20-1
abundance: -
d_gene: -
j_gene: TRBJ1-1
CDR3nt: TGCACCCCTTGGACGGTCGCCAACACTGAAGCTTTCTTT
CDR3aa: CTPWTVANTEAFF

v_gene: TRBV29-1
abundance: few
d_gene: -
j_gene: TRBJ1-2
CDR3nt: TGCAGCGTTTTAACAAATAACTATGGCTACACCTTC
CDR3aa: CSVLTNNYGYTF